This T cell receptor beta chain was found in a study of shared clonotypes between healthy human individuals. Germline CDR1 is KGHSH and CDR2 is LQKENI. This CDR3 spans 14 amino acids. V was clipped by 3 bases and J by 5 bases; unmatched bases: 5. Profiled with immunoSEQ multiplex PCR; TCRdb holds only in-frame clones, not every one. The table shows over a million clones, with about four fifths occurring only once. The sample consisted of memory CD4+ T cells from PBMCs. As for subset: CD45RA-negative fraction. The sequence was collected from a man aged 18 to 30 in good health. Some clones in this sample may be carry-over from other donors' samples. The chain joins TRBV18 to TRBJ2-7, with 9 bases aligning to TRBD1. Written as DNA, the CDR3 is TGTGCCAGCTCACCGGGGACAGGGATAAACGAGCAGTACTTC. It is translated as CASSPGTGINEQYF.